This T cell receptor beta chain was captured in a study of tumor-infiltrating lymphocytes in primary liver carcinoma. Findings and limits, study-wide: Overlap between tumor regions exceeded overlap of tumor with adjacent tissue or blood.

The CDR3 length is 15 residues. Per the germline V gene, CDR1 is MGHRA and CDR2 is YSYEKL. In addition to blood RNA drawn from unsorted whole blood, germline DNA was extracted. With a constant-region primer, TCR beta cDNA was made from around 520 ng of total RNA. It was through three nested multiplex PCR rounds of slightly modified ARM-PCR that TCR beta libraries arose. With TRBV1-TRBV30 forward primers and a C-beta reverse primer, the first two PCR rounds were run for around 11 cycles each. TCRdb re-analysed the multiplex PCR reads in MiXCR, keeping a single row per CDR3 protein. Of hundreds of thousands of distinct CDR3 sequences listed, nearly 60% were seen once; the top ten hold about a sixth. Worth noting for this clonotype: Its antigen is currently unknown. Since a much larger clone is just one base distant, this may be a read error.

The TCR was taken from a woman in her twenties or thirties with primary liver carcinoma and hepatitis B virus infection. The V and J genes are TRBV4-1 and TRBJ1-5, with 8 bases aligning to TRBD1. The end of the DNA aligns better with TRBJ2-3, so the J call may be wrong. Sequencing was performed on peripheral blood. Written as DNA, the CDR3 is TGCGCCAGCAGCCGGATACAGGGGGTCAATCAGCCCCAGTATTTT. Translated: CASSRIQGVNQPQYF.